This TCR beta chain was recorded in a study of beta chain features in type 1 diabetes. Sequenced material consisted of expressed TCRB transcripts (all of the isolated RNA was reverse transcribed). Profiled with immunoSEQ multiplex PCR; TCRdb holds only in-frame clones, not every one. Of 300,000 to 400,000 clones in the sample, 8% to 13% were seen once. The CDR3 has 13 amino acids. Per germline, CDR1 LNHDA and CDR2 SQIVND (reference sequence). The J segment lost 4 bases and the V segment lost 4 bases, leaving 1 base of the junction unmatched. This receptor was obtained from a woman aged 30 to 39 in good health. This chain links TRBV19 with TRBJ1-2; 9 nucleotides align to TRBD1. Sequencing was carried out using naive CD4+ T cells from blood. In DNA, the CDR3 is TGTGCCAGTAGTACGGACAGGGGCTATGGCTACACCTTC. Its translation: CASSTDRGYGYTF.